The 30 T cell receptor beta chains reported below all come from one sample, sequenced in a study of regulatory T cells in long-lasting Graves disease. Time point given: newly diagnosed GD, antithyroid drugs for less than 3 months. From PBMCs, RNA was extracted and then used to make the TCR library. Arm-PCR of CDR3 regions and iRepertoire HTBI primers were the basis on which TCR beta libraries were built. TCRdb called the multiplex PCR reads again in MiXCR, with one record for every CDR3 protein. The sample holds hundreds of thousands of distinct CDR3 sequences, around 17% seen once. The sample was also linked to a second study, of T cells in Graves' hyperthyroidism and ophthalmopathy.

The sequences come from peripheral blood mononuclear cells (PBMCs), collected at new diagnosis, from a patient treated with antithyroid drugs. The receptor set was obtained from a woman in her thirties with Graves disease.

This clonotype has a count of ten or more. The chain combines TRBV6-1 with TRBJ2-5; D unresolved. This CDR3 has 14 residues. The V and J ends lost 2 bases and 2 bases respectively, with 9 bases between them. Germline loops: CDR1 MNHNS, CDR2 SASEGT. The CDR3: CASSEWIGQETQYF. As DNA, the CDR3 is TGTGCCAGCAGTGAATGGATCGGGCAAGAGACCCAGTACTTC.

Only a few counts were recorded for this clonotype. CDR3 in DNA: TGTGCCAGCAGCCAAGTCGCCGAGCAGTACTTC. It specifies CASSQVAEQYF. The gene calls are TRBV12-3 or TRBV12-4 and TRBJ2-7; unclear D gene. The CDR3 consists of 11 residues. Trimming shortened V by 6 bases and J by 6 bases, and 9 bases separated the two germline ends.

Ten or more counts support this clonotype. The genes are TRBV12-3 or TRBV12-4 and TRBJ1-5, with D possibly being TRBD1 (6 bases). CDR3 length equals 15 residues. Trimming left V 6 bases short and J 3 bases short, with 15 bases between. DNA of the CDR3: TGTGCCAGCAGGGTCAGCGGGACACCCAATCAGCCCCAGCATTTT. It codes for CASRVSGTPNQPQHF.

Only a few counts were recorded for this clonotype. This chain links TRBV4-1 with TRBJ2-3; perhaps TRBD2 as D (7 bases). This CDR3 has 15 residues. V was cut by 8 bases and J by 5 bases, with 20 bases left in between. In germline, CDR1 is MGHRA, CDR2 YSYEKL. The CDR3 loop is CASCWEGGVRDTQYF. CDR3 in DNA: TGCGCCAGCTGCTGGGAGGGGGGAGTACGAGATACGCAGTATTTT.

The table lists this clonotype with many counts. The J gene is TRBJ1-6, the V gene TRBV2; D is possibly TRBD1 (6 bases). Germline V gene data show CDR1 as SNHLY and CDR2 as FYNNEI. This CDR3 is 16 amino acids long. Trimming left V 8 bases short and J 0 bases short, with 14 bases between. The CDR3 here is CASRGGERSYNSPLHF. The DNA of the CDR3 is TGTGCCAGCCGAGGGGGAGAACGCTCCTATAATTCACCCCTCCACTTT. The variable domain in full, with the rest retrieved from reference TRBV2 and TRBJ1-6, is EPEVTQTPSHQVTQMGQEVILRCVPISNHLYFYWYRQILGQKVEFLVSFYNNEISEKSEIFDDQFSVERPDGSNFTLKIRSTKLEDSAMYFCASRGGERSYNSPLHFGNGTRLTVT.

This clonotype was seen ten or more times. The V call is TRBV7-2, the J call TRBJ1-5; 8 nucleotides align to TRBD1. From germline, CDR1 is SGHTA and CDR2 FQGNSA. V was pared by 3 bases and J by 7 bases, with 5 bases of the junction left unmatched. CDR3 length equals 14 residues. The chain's CDR3 is CASSFGQGGQPQHF. The CDR3 bases are TGTGCCAGCAGCTTCGGACAGGGTGGACAGCCCCAGCATTTT. Full variable domain (remainder filled in from reference TRBV7-2 and TRBJ1-5): GAGVSQSPSNKVTEKGKDVELRCDPISGHTALYWYRQSLGQGLEFLIYFQGNSAPDKSGLPSDRFSAERTGGSVSTLTIQRTQQEDSAVYLCASSFGQGGQPQHFGDGTRLSIL.

This clonotype was found many times. This sequence joins TRBV2 and TRBJ2-1, with 10 positions matching TRBD2. This CDR3 contains 15 residues. Losses at the gene ends were 5 bases for V and 4 bases for J; bases not matched to a gene: 5. Germline lookup yields CDR1 SNHLY and CDR2 FYNNEI. In DNA form, the CDR3 reads TGTGCCAGCAGTTTCGGACTAGCGGCATACAATGAGCAGTTCTTC. Translating it yields CASSFGLAAYNEQFF.

As regards this clonotype: This likely comes from a read error, as the CDR3 has no conserved phenylalanine or tryptophan at its end. The chain uses TRBV9 and TRBJ2-1, with 13 positions matching TRBD2. The V segment lost 4 bases and the J segment 2 bases; nucleotides outside the gene matches: 9. The CDR3 has 18 residues. CDR1 and CDR2 from the germline V gene are SGDLS and YYNGEE. The CDR3 nucleotides read TGTGCCAGCAGCCCTCGGACTAGCGGGAGAGGCCCCTACAATGAGCAGTTCCTC. Translated, it gives CASSPRTSGRGPYNEQFL.

The chain has TRBV6-2 or TRBV6-3 and TRBJ1-2; a possible D gene is TRBD1 (5 bases). The CDR3 length is 13 residues. Trimming removed 7 bases at V and 6 bases at J, with 15 bases between. Germline V gene lookup returns CDR1 MNHEY and CDR2 SVGEGT. The CDR3 nucleotides read TGTGCCAGCATTCTCGACAGATCCGATGGCTACACCTTC. It codes for CASILDRSDGYTF.

In its sample, this clonotype was seen many times. The chain couples TRBV28 to TRBJ2-5, with TRBD2 matching 7 bases. The CDR3 runs 16 residues. Germline V gives CDR1 MDHEN, CDR2 SYDVKM. The junction had 17 bases not matched to a gene; V was cut back by 8 bases and J by 5 bases. The CDR3 DNA sequence: TGTGCCAGCGGACGGCTCGGGGGGAAGGTGGTGGAGACCCAGTACTTC. Translated, it gives CASGRLGGKVVETQYF.

This clonotype was observed many times. The rearrangement links TRBV7-2 to TRBJ2-7, with D uncertain. The CDR3 has 14 residues. V lost 1 base, J lost 2 bases, and 9 bases lay in between. The V gene's germline CDR1 is SGHTA and CDR2 FQGNSA. The CDR3 is CASSLETRPYEQYF. As DNA, the CDR3 is TGTGCCAGCAGCTTAGAGACGCGGCCCTACGAGCAGTACTTC.

This clonotype has just a few counts. V usage is TRBV30 and J usage is TRBJ1-5, with D possibly matching TRBD1 (6 bases). The CDR3 loop spans 14 amino acids. Germline V gives CDR1 GTSNPN, CDR2 SVGIG (reference sequence). Deletions cut 5 bases from V and 2 bases from J, with 13 bases between. The CDR3 coding sequence is TGTGCCTGGGCCGCAGGGGTGGGCAATCAGCCCCAGCATTTT. Encoded protein: CAWAAGVGNQPQHF.

The chain recombines TRBV5-1 with TRBJ1-1; D gene unclear. This CDR3 contains 14 residues. The germline V gene has CDR1 SGHRS and CDR2 YFSETQ. V gave up 3 bases and J gave up 0 bases, with 9 bases separating them. The CDR3 region has the DNA TGCGCCAGCAGCTCCGTATCTATGAACACTGAAGCTTTCTTT. Its protein is CASSSVSMNTEAFF.

This clonotype turned up a few times. V gene TRBV6-1 combines with J gene TRBJ1-6; D unresolved. V lost 11 bases, J lost 4 bases, and 12 bases lay in between. This CDR3 has 13 residues. Germline-derived CDR1 and CDR2 are MNHNS and SASEGT. CDR3 sequence reads: CALMEGYNSPLHF. DNA of the CDR3: TGTGCCCTCATGGAGGGTTATAATTCACCCCTCCACTTT.

In its sample, this clonotype was seen a few times. The V call is TRBV5-1, the J call TRBJ2-2, with 7 bases fitting TRBD2. The germline V gene encodes CDR1 SGHRS and CDR2 YFSETQ. The CDR3 has 15 residues. Trimming at V came to 1 base and at J to 7 bases, leaving 7 bases not matched to a gene. The DNA for the CDR3 is TGCGCCAGCAGCTTGTGGCGGGAGCTGGTCGGGGAGCTGTTTTTT. This sequence encodes CASSLWRELVGELFF.

The sample holds a few counts of this clonotype. In nucleotides, the CDR3 is TGTGCCACCAGCAGAGATCTGTCTACGGGCCAAGAGACCCAGTACTTC. This translates into CATSRDLSTGQETQYF. The chain is built from TRBV15 and TRBJ2-5; D gene ambiguous. The germline gives CDR1 LNHNV, CDR2 YYDKDF (reference sequence). The CDR3 sequence is 16 residues long. V was trimmed by 0 bases and J by 1 base, leaving 12 bases between them.

As regards this clonotype: A much larger clone differs from this one at a single base, so this may be a read error. V usage is TRBV28 and J usage is TRBJ2-7; D is possibly TRBD2 (6 bases). The CDR3 length is 15 residues. Germline V gene data show CDR1 as MDHEN and CDR2 as SYDVKM. The CDR3 DNA reads as TGTGCCGGCAGTTTAGGAGGGTTAACCGGTTACGAGCAGTACTTC. Its translation is CAGSLGGLTGYEQYF.

This clonotype turned up a few times. The rearrangement links TRBV5-1 to TRBJ1-2; the D is unclear. The ends were cut back, 4 bases at V and 4 bases at J, with 20 bases in the middle. CDR3 length equals 16 residues. CDR1 and CDR2 from the germline V gene are SGHRS and YFSETQ. CDR3 protein: CASSPASALNVYGYTF. CDR3 DNA sequence: TGCGCCAGCAGCCCTGCCTCGGCGCTAAACGTCTATGGCTACACCTTC.

This clonotype was seen more than once but under ten times. This chain connects TRBV19 to TRBJ2-2, with D perhaps assigned TRBD1 or TRBD2 (6 bases each). Trimming took 9 bases from V and 1 from J, leaving 21 bases between them. The V gene's germline CDR1 is LNHDA and CDR2 SQIVND (reference sequence). The CDR3 has 17 amino acids. Here the CDR3 DNA reads TGTGCCAGCCTAGCGTATTCCGGGACACGGAACACCGGGGAGCTGTTTTTT. Protein sequence: CASLAYSGTRNTGELFF. Full variable domain (outside the CDR3, taken from reference TRBV19 and TRBJ2-2): DGGITQSPKYLFRKEGQNVTLSCEQNLNHDAMYWYRQDPGQGLRLIYYSQIVNDFQKGDIAEGYSVSREKKESFPLTVTSAQKNPTAFYLCASLAYSGTRNTGELFFGEGSRLTVL.

This clonotype turned up a few times. The genes are TRBV20-1 and TRBJ2-5; no clear D. CDR1 DFQATT and CDR2 SNEGSKA come from the germline V gene (reference sequence). Trimming took 3 bases from V and 5 from J, leaving 7 bases between them. The CDR3 is 11 residues long. This CDR3 reads CSASHVETQYF. The CDR3 nucleotides read TGCAGTGCTAGCCACGTTGAGACCCAGTACTTC.

In this sample, this clonotype turned up many times. The CDR3: CASRTRLENNEQFF. The CDR3 region has the DNA TGTGCCAGTAGGACGAGACTGGAAAACAATGAGCAGTTCTTC. The V and J genes are TRBV19 and TRBJ2-1; D gene ambiguous. V dropped 6 bases and J dropped 5 bases, with 14 bases sitting between them. CDR3 length: 14 residues. Per germline, CDR1 LNHDA and CDR2 SQIVND (reference sequence).

This clonotype showed up many times. The gene calls are TRBV27 and TRBJ2-5, with D perhaps being TRBD1 or TRBD2 (5 bases each). Looked up from germline, CDR1 is MNHEY and CDR2 is SMNVEV (reference sequence). V lost 6 bases and J 5 bases, leaving 16 bases between the germline ends. This CDR3 has 14 residues. Here the CDR3 reads CASSPDGGWETQYF. The CDR3 nucleotides are TGTGCCAGCAGCCCAGATGGGGGTTGGGAGACCCAGTACTTC.

The rearrangement joins TRBV12-3 or TRBV12-4 to TRBJ2-5, with TRBD1 as a possible D gene (6 bases). The CDR3 contains 13 residues. V was pared by 5 bases and J by 3 bases, with 10 bases between. The chain's CDR3 is CASSTGQKETQYF. The CDR3 bases are TGTGCCAGCAGTACCGGACAGAAAGAGACCCAGTACTTC.

This clonotype has at least ten counts. This chain joins TRBV7-6 and TRBJ1-1; TRBD1 matches 8 bases. Germline values: CDR1 SGHVS, CDR2 FNYEAQ. V gave up 3 bases and J gave up 0 bases; unmatched junction bases: 3. The CDR3 is 15 residues long. The CDR3 loop is CASSLTGVVNTEAFF. In DNA, the CDR3 is TGTGCCAGCAGCTTGACAGGGGTTGTGAACACTGAAGCTTTCTTT. Drawing the rest from reference TRBV7-6 and TRBJ1-1, the complete variable domain is GAGVSQSPRYKVTKRGQDVALRCDPISGHVSLYWYRQALGQGPEFLTYFNYEAQQDKSGLPNDRFSAERPEGSISTLTIQRTEQRDSAMYRCASSLTGVVNTEAFFGQGTRLTVV.

The chain recombines TRBV3-1 with TRBJ1-5, with TRBD1 matching 7 bases. Germline V gene lookup returns CDR1 LGHDT and CDR2 YNNKEL (reference sequence). V was clipped by 6 bases and J by 3 bases; unmatched bases: 8. The length of the CDR3 is 15 residues. CDR3 region: CASSSQGQNNQPQHF. The CDR3 bases are TGTGCCAGCAGTTCCCAGGGACAGAACAATCAGCCCCAGCATTTT.

This clonotype was recorded once. This clone may be a read error of a much larger clone one base away. V is TRBV28 and J is TRBJ2-1, with TRBD2 as a possible D gene (5 bases). CDR1 and CDR2 from the germline V gene are MDHEN and SYDVKM. This CDR3 has 16 residues. The CDR3 region has the DNA TGTGTCAGCAGTTTTGGTGGGGTCGGGAAACACAATGAGCAGTTCTTC. Its translation is CVSSFGGVGKHNEQFF.

This clonotype was observed at least ten times. The V gene is TRBV7-9, the J gene TRBJ2-5; a weak D match, TRBD2 (6 bases). CDR3 length equals 14 residues. The ends were cut back, 2 bases at V and 4 bases at J, with 11 bases in the middle. Germline CDR1 reads SEHNR; CDR2 reads FQNEAQ (reference sequence). The CDR3 bases are TGTGCCAGCAGCTTAAGGGAGGCGGGAGAGACCCAGTACTTC. Its translation is CASSLREAGETQYF.

This clonotype has a count of ten or more. The V call is TRBV27, the J call TRBJ2-3; 9 bases agree with TRBD2. J lost 2 bases, V lost 1 base, and 7 bases had no gene match. There are 17 residues in the CDR3. The germline gives CDR1 MNHEY, CDR2 SMNVEV (reference sequence). CDR3 bases: TGTGCCAGCAGTTTATGGTCCAGCGGGAGGACCACAGATACGCAGTATTTT. Translating it yields CASSLWSSGRTTDTQYF.

The gene calls are TRBV28 and TRBJ2-7, with TRBD1 matching 9 bases. The CDR3 spans 14 residues. The germline CDR1 and CDR2 sequences are MDHEN and SYDVKM. J was trimmed by 6 bases and V by 6 bases; bases with no gene match: 9. CDR3 residues: CASSQGQGFFEQYF. The DNA of the CDR3 is TGTGCCAGCAGCCAGGGACAGGGATTCTTCGAGCAGTACTTC.

This clonotype was observed many times. The V call is TRBV29-1, the J call TRBJ2-5; TRBD1 is a possible D gene (6 bases). CDR3 length equals 14 residues. CDR1 is SQVTM and CDR2 is ANQGSEA in the germline V gene. V was pared by 5 bases and J by 4 bases, with 17 bases between. The CDR3: CSVPRGQYRETQYF. The CDR3 coding sequence is TGCAGCGTTCCCCGAGGACAGTACCGAGAGACCCAGTACTTC.